The 15 T cell receptor beta chains presented below share a single source sample, sequenced in a study of tissue T cells after allogeneic stem cell transplantation. Using immunoSEQ multiplex PCR, the repertoire was profiled, and TCRdb retains in-frame clones only, with some absent. This table holds some 750 clones, about 66% found once. Sequencing was done on a sample of gut tissue. These receptors all stem from a female BALB/c mouse in good health. As its MHC haplotype, the strain has H2-d.

A remark on this clone: The genes are named according to mouse. The read is 1 residue too short to cover the CDR3 end, so that end is filled in from the germline J gene. The V call is TRBV20, the J call TRBJ1-2; 7 nucleotides line up with TRBD1. V was clipped by 1 base and J by 1 base; unmatched bases: 3. The germline CDR1 and CDR2 sequences are GFQATS and STVNSAI. The CDR3 contains 14 residues. CDR3 bases read: TGTGGTGCTAGGGGGGGACAGAGAAACTCCGACTACACC. It is translated as CGARGGQRNSDYT. The whole CDR3 protein reads CGARGGQRNSDYTF.

On this clone: The genes are named according to mouse. The CDR3 sequence: CARQGPAPLF. CDR3 DNA (partial): TGTGCCCGACAGGGGCCGGCTCCGCTT. V and J are TRBV31 and TRBJ1-5; TRBD1 aligns across 8 bases. The sequenced fragment ends 1 residue before the CDR3 boundary, so the rest is inferred from the germline J gene. Germline CDR1 reads GKSSPN; CDR2 reads SITVG. V lost 8 bases, J lost 9 bases, and 3 bases stayed unmatched. CDR3 length: 10 amino acids.

Remarks on this clone: Gene names are the mouse ones. Read sequence stops 1 residue before the CDR3 end, and the germline J gene provides the missing end. This sequence joins TRBV2 and TRBJ1-4, with TRBD1 as a possible D gene (6 bases). Per germline, CDR1 LGHNA and CDR2 YSYQKL. V lost 2 bases and J 2 bases, leaving 15 bases between the germline ends. The CDR3 loop spans 17 amino acids. The part of the CDR3 DNA that was read is TGTGCCAGCAGCCAACCTCTGGGACACCAATCCAACGAAAGATTATTT. This gives the protein CASSQPLGHQSNERLF. The full CDR3 reads CASSQPLGHQSNERLFF.

This clone was recorded a few times. Genes and germline are mouse. With the read ending 1 residue before the CDR3 end, the germline J gene is used to fill in that end. The chain links TRBV29 to TRBJ2-7; 10 nucleotides line up with TRBD1. The germline V gene has CDR1 MSHET and CDR2 SYDVDS. The CDR3 length is 14 residues. Unmatched junction bases numbered 5, after V lost 3 bases and J lost 6 bases. CDR3 DNA, as far as it was read: TGTGCTAGCAGTTTTGGGGACAGGGGCCTTGAACAGTAC. Amino acid sequence: CASSFGDRGLEQY. The complete CDR3 protein is CASSFGDRGLEQYF.

Concerning this clone itself: Genes here carry mouse names. The CDR3 is cut off 1 residue early in the read; its end comes from the germline J gene. The chain joins TRBV13-2 to TRBJ1-3; the D is unclear. This CDR3 spans 15 amino acids. V was clipped by 0 bases and J by 1 base, with 8 bases between them. The germline V gene has CDR1 NNHNN and CDR2 SYGAGS (reference sequence). CDR3 bases read: TGTGCCAGCGGTGATGCTAGGAAATCTGGAAATACGCTCTAT. This gives the protein CASGDARKSGNTLY. The full CDR3 protein is CASGDARKSGNTLYF.

Comment on this clone: Gene and germline names: mouse. The CDR3 loop is CASTGQSQDTQYF. The sequenced part of the CDR3 DNA is TGTGCCAGCACGGGGCAAAGCCAAGACACCCAGTAC. V is TRBV13-3 and J is TRBJ2-5; either TRBD1 or TRBD2 may fit D (5 bases each). The read ends 1 residue shy of where the CDR3 ends; the end is completed using the germline J gene. The CDR3 sequence is 13 residues long. Germline V gene sequence: CDR1 NNHDY, CDR2 SYVADS. The V gene lost 6 bases and the J gene lost 2 bases, with 10 bases spanning the gap.

Note on this clone: Genes here carry mouse names. The read falls 1 residue short of the CDR3 end, and the missing part is taken from the germline J gene. V gene TRBV13-2 combines with J gene TRBJ1-6; no clear D gene. TRBJ1-6 is filed as an ORF, its function uncertain. V lost 2 bases, J lost 2 bases, and 2 bases lay in between. This CDR3 is built from 13 residues. Germline CDR1 and CDR2: NNHNN and SYGAGS (reference sequence). The CDR3 is CASGDTYNSPLYF. The CDR3 bases that were read are TGTGCCAGCGGTGACACCTATAATTCGCCCCTCTAC.

Concerning this clone: Gene names and germline refer to mouse. The read comes to an end 1 residue before the CDR3 does, leaving the germline J gene to fill in the end. The rearrangement joins TRBV19 to TRBJ2-3; D may correspond to TRBD1 or TRBD2 (6 bases each). V was shortened by 5 bases and J by 1 base, with 11 bases between the two germline ends. The CDR3 covers 14 residues. The germline gives CDR1 FNHDT, CDR2 SITEND (reference sequence). The CDR3 DNA, read in part, is TGTGCCAGCAGACCGGGGGCGGGTGCAGAAACGCTGTAT. Its protein product is CASRPGAGAETLY. The whole CDR3 is CASRPGAGAETLYF.

In regard to this clone: The germline and genes are mouse ones. From the germline J gene comes the end of the CDR3, since the read stops 1 residue before it. This chain joins TRBV3 and TRBJ2-7; D gene uncertain. The length of the CDR3 is 13 residues. Germline CDR1 and CDR2: SNHLY and FYNGKV (reference sequence). Trimming stripped 3 bases from V and 0 bases from J, with 6 bases between. The sequenced CDR3 bases are TGTGCCAGCAGCTTTGGGTCCTCCTATGAACAGTAC. Amino acid sequence: CASSFGSSYEQY. The complete CDR3 protein is CASSFGSSYEQYF.

In regard to this clone: Mouse gene names and germline throughout. Sequencing ends 1 residue short of the CDR3 end; the germline J gene provides the rest. The V gene is TRBV5, the J gene TRBJ2-5; D not certain. CDR3 length: 15 residues. V was trimmed by 1 base and J by 0 bases, leaving 8 bases between them. The V gene's germline CDR1 is LGHNA and CDR2 YNLKQL (reference sequence). The CDR3 sequence: CASSQVTVNQDTQYF. The covered CDR3 bases are TGTGCCAGCAGCCAAGTAACAGTTAACCAAGACACCCAGTAC.

Only a few counts were recorded for this clone. The gene names here belong to mouse. The read terminates 1 residue before the CDR3 end, so the remaining end is supplied by the germline J gene. The chain couples TRBV20 to TRBJ1-3, with TRBD1 identical over 8 bases. This CDR3 region has 15 residues. Germline V gives CDR1 GFQATS, CDR2 STVNSAI. V was clipped by 2 bases and J by 2 bases; unmatched bases: 5. The CDR3 spells CGARRDRGAGNTLYF. CDR3 DNA (partial): TGTGGTGCTAGGAGAGACAGGGGAGCTGGAAATACGCTCTAT.

Notes on this clone: Mouse names are used for the genes. The CDR3 end lies 1 residue beyond the end of the read and is filled in from the germline J gene. V is TRBV31 and J is TRBJ2-2; possible D gene TRBD1, 6 bases. The germline V gene has CDR1 GKSSPN and CDR2 SITVG. The V gene lost 0 bases and the J gene lost 0 bases, with 8 bases spanning the gap. This CDR3 comprises 15 residues. CDR3 in amino acids: CAWSLGTPNTGQLYF. Partial CDR3 DNA: TGTGCCTGGAGTCTTGGGACACCAAACACCGGGCAGCTCTAC.

Regarding this clone: The genes are named according to mouse. The CDR3 is cut off 1 residue early in the read; its end comes from the germline J gene. The chain couples TRBV5 to TRBJ2-5; 8 nucleotides agree with TRBD2. Losses at the gene ends were 4 bases for V and 2 bases for J; bases not matched to a gene: 2. This CDR3 is 14 amino acids long. Germline CDR1 LGHNA, CDR2 YNLKQL (reference sequence). The sequenced CDR3 bases are TGTGCCAGCAGCCCAGGACTGGGCCAAGACACCCAGTAC. Amino acid sequence: CASSPGLGQDTQY. The whole CDR3 protein reads CASSPGLGQDTQYF.

A note on this clone: Each gene name is a mouse one. Read coverage stops 1 residue before the CDR3 terminus; the germline J gene supplies the remainder. The J gene is TRBJ2-1, the V gene TRBV13-1, with 12 bases aligning to TRBD2. The CDR3 loop spans 15 amino acids. After removal of 5 bases from V and 7 bases from J, the junction contained 7 bases not matched to a gene. CDR1 is NSHNY, CDR2 SYGAGN, per germline. The CDR3 DNA, read in part, is TGTGCCAGCAGGAGGGACTGGGGGGCGCGAGCTGAGCAGTTC. Its translation is CASRRDWGARAEQF. The CDR3 in its entirety is CASRRDWGARAEQFF.

On this clone: All gene names here are mouse names. Coverage ceases 1 residue before the CDR3 finishes, and the germline J gene fills in the end. The V gene is TRBV4, the J gene TRBJ1-6; D is unresolved. TRBJ1-6 is marked as an open reading frame, function uncertain. This CDR3 spans 14 amino acids. With 6 bases removed from V and 0 bases from J, the gap between germline ends came to 6 bases. Germline V gives CDR1 LGHDT, CDR2 YNNKQL (reference sequence). The sequenced part of the CDR3 DNA is TGTGCCAGCAGGGCAAATTCCTATAATTCGCCCCTCTAC. Translated: CASRANSYNSPLY. The CDR3 in its entirety is CASRANSYNSPLYF.